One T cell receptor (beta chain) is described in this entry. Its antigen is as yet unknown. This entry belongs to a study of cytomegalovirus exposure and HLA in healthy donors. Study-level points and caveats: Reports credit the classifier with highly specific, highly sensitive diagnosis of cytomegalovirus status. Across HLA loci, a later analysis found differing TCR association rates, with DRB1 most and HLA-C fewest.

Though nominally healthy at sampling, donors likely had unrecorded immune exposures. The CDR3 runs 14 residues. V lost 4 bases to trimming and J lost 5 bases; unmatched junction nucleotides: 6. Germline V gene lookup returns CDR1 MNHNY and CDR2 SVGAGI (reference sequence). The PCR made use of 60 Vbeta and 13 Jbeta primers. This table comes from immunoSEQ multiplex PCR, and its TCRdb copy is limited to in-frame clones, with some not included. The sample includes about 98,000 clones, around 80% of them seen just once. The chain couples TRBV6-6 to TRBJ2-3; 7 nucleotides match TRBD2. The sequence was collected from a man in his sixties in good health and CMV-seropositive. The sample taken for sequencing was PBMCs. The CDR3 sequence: CASSSAGVKDTQYF. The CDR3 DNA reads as TGTGCCAGCAGTTCGGCGGGGGTGAAAGATACGCAGTATTTT.